The 17 T cell receptor beta chains presented below share a single source sample, sequenced in a study of T cells in localized non-small cell lung cancer. Sequenced by immunoSEQ multiplex PCR; TCRdb stores in-frame clones only, minus some. There are 13,000 or so clones in the sample; about 92% occur only once, and 2.5% to 3% lies in the top ten. The source material was peripheral blood mononuclear cells, sampled before any cancer treatment. The receptors shown here come from a man aged 40-75 years with stage III lung adenocarcinoma.

The chain joins TRBV7-8 to TRBJ2-7; a weak D match, TRBD1 (7 bases). From germline, CDR1 is SGHVS and CDR2 FQNEAQ. The V end lost 6 bases, the J end lost 2 bases, and 17 bases lay between the germline ends. The CDR3 consists of 15 residues. As DNA, the CDR3 is TGTGCCAGCAGTACAGACAGGGAGGTAACCTACGAGCAGTACTTC. The encoded protein is CASSTDREVTYEQYF.

The chain uses TRBV18 and TRBJ1-1, with D hard to call. Germline V gene data show CDR1 as KGHSH and CDR2 as LQKENI. V was clipped by 5 bases and J by 5 bases, with 15 bases between them. The CDR3 has 14 amino acids. CDR3 residues: CASSANRGGTEAFF. The CDR3 nucleotides are TGTGCCAGCTCAGCAAACCGGGGAGGGACTGAAGCTTTCTTT.

The chain is built from TRBV11-2 and TRBJ2-3; 8 bases are shared with TRBD2. The V gene's germline CDR1 is SGHAT and CDR2 FQNNGV. V was clipped by 4 bases and J by 6 bases; unmatched bases: 21. The CDR3 is 19 amino acids. CDR3 protein: CASSSDLHSPGGPGDTQYF. CDR3 nucleotide sequence: TGTGCCAGCAGCTCCGACTTACATTCTCCGGGAGGGCCAGGGGATACGCAGTATTTT.

The chain couples TRBV30 to TRBJ2-7, with 7 bases fitting TRBD1. This CDR3 region has 14 residues. With 4 bases clipped from V and 0 bases from J, the junction kept 6 bases outside the gene matches. The V gene's germline CDR1 is GTSNPN and CDR2 SVGIG (reference sequence). The CDR3 here is CAWNGGTASYEQYF. Here the CDR3 DNA reads TGTGCCTGGAACGGTGGGACAGCCTCCTACGAGCAGTACTTC.

The CDR3 reads CASSWDSSYEQYF. CDR3 sequence (DNA): TGCGCCAGCAGCTGGGACAGCTCCTACGAGCAGTACTTC. V usage is TRBV5-1 and J usage is TRBJ2-7, with TRBD1 matching over 7 bases. This CDR3 is 13 amino acids long. The V gene end was trimmed by 3 bases and the J gene end by 0 bases; junction bases not matched to a gene: 0. CDR1 SGHRS and CDR2 YFSETQ come from the germline V gene.

This sequence joins TRBV9 and TRBJ2-2; possible D gene TRBD2, 6 bases. This CDR3 region has 14 residues. Trimming pared 7 bases from V and 2 bases from J, leaving 12 bases between. From germline, CDR1 is SGDLS and CDR2 YYNGEE. CDR3 nucleotide sequence: TGTGCCAGCTCCCGGGACTCTAACACCGGGGAGCTGTTTTTT. Protein product: CASSRDSNTGELFF.

The table lists this clone with a few counts. The V call is TRBV19, the J call TRBJ1-2; D is possibly TRBD1 (5 bases). The V and J ends lost 8 bases and 0 bases respectively, with 19 bases between them. The germline V gene encodes CDR1 LNHDA and CDR2 SQIVND (reference sequence). The CDR3 has 16 amino acids. The CDR3 is CASFQAPGRANYGYTF. The CDR3 DNA sequence: TGTGCCAGTTTTCAAGCCCCAGGGAGGGCTAACTATGGCTACACCTTC.

In its sample, this clone was seen a few times. The chain links TRBV5-1 to TRBJ2-7; D remains unclear. The germline CDR1 and CDR2 sequences are SGHRS and YFSETQ. This CDR3 has 13 amino acids. The V and J ends lost 4 bases and 0 bases respectively, with 8 bases between them. CDR3 in DNA: TGCGCCAGCAGCCCACTGAGCTCCTACGAGCAGTACTTC. Residues: CASSPLSSYEQYF.

The chain has TRBV6-5 and TRBJ2-7; 8 bases line up with TRBD2. Trimming at V came to 4 bases and at J to 3 bases, leaving 11 bases not matched to a gene. The germline V gene has CDR1 MNHEY and CDR2 SVGAGI. This CDR3 is 16 amino acids long. CDR3: CASSSRTRTSYYEQYF. The CDR3 DNA is TGTGCCAGCAGTTCCCGCACCCGGACTAGCTACTACGAGCAGTACTTC.

This sequence joins TRBV28 and TRBJ2-2; the D gene is possibly TRBD2 (6 bases). The CDR3 extends over 14 amino acids. Germline V CDR1 and CDR2: MDHEN, SYDVKM. V was cut by 8 bases and J by 2 bases, with 12 bases left in between. The DNA of the CDR3 is TGTGCCAGCTACCCGGGGACTAACACCGGGGAGCTGTTTTTT. Amino acid sequence: CASYPGTNTGELFF. Together with reference TRBV28 and TRBJ2-2, the CDR3 gives the full variable domain: DVKVTQSSRYLVKRTGEKVFLECVQDMDHENMFWYRQDPGLGLRLIYFSYDVKMKEKGDIPEGYSVSREKKERFSLILESASTNQTSMYLCASYPGTNTGELFFGEGSRLTVL.

This chain links TRBV5-6 with TRBJ2-3; TRBD1 matches 9 bases. This CDR3 region has 15 residues. Germline V gene data show CDR1 as SGHDT and CDR2 as YYEEEE. The ends lost 5 bases at V and 5 bases at J; junction bases unmatched: 9. CDR3: CASSLTGGWQDTQYF. CDR3 nucleotide sequence: TGTGCCAGCAGTCTTACAGGGGGCTGGCAAGATACGCAGTATTTT.

The rearrangement links TRBV19 to TRBJ2-7; 8 bases fit TRBD2. This CDR3 contains 14 residues. V gave up 4 bases and J gave up 0 bases; unmatched junction bases: 2. CDR1 is LNHDA, CDR2 SQIVND, per germline (reference sequence). CDR3 sequence: CASSTSGSSYEQYF. The CDR3 DNA is TGTGCCAGTAGTACCAGCGGGAGCTCCTACGAGCAGTACTTC.

J is TRBJ1-4 and V is TRBV7-9, with 7 bases matching TRBD1. V was clipped by 8 bases and J by 8 bases; unmatched bases: 11. In germline, CDR1 is SEHNR, CDR2 FQNEAQ (reference sequence). This CDR3 has 14 residues. The CDR3 nucleotides read TGTGCCAGCGGAGGGCAACAGGGGAGAGAAAAACTGTTTTTT. Amino acid sequence: CASGGQQGREKLFF.

The CDR3: CASSFGLGTGGSTGELFF. The DNA of the CDR3 is TGTGCCAGCAGCTTTGGATTAGGGACAGGGGGTAGCACCGGGGAGCTGTTTTTT. The chain links TRBV7-7 to TRBJ2-2; the match to TRBD1 covers 11 bases. Germline CDR1 and CDR2: SSHAT and FNYEAQ (reference sequence). The CDR3 spans 18 residues. With 3 bases clipped from V and 4 bases from J, the junction kept 10 bases outside the gene matches.

CDR3 nucleotides: TGTGCCAGCTCACCGTACGGGTCTACTATGGGCCCAGATACGCAGTATTTT. Translated: CASSPYGSTMGPDTQYF. V and J are TRBV18 and TRBJ2-3, with D unclear. Trimming pared 3 bases from V and 4 bases from J, leaving 20 bases between. Looked up from germline, CDR1 is KGHSH and CDR2 is LQKENI. The CDR3 is made up of 17 amino acids.

The J gene is TRBJ2-3, the V gene TRBV10-3; TRBD2 aligns across 7 bases. Germline CDR1 and CDR2: ENHRY and SYGVKD. With 10 bases clipped from V and 1 base from J, the junction kept 8 bases outside the gene matches. The CDR3 consists of 14 residues. Here the CDR3 DNA reads TGTGCCACAAAAGTAACTAGCGGCACAGATACGCAGTATTTT. Translated: CATKVTSGTDTQYF.

This clone was seen a single time. This CDR3 reads CASSRTGVNTEAFF. The CDR3 DNA follows: TGTGCCAGCAGCCGGACAGGGGTGAACACTGAAGCTTTCTTT. The chain links TRBV28 to TRBJ1-1, with 9 bases matching TRBD1. With V trimmed by 6 bases and J by 0 bases, 2 bases remained unmatched. The CDR3 is 14 amino acids. Looked up from germline, CDR1 is MDHEN and CDR2 is SYDVKM.